The table lists the clone carrying this TCR beta chain with a few counts. The sample is drawn from a study of T-cell reconstitution after alpha-beta-depleted transplantation in children. Construction of the TCRbeta library involved unique molecular identifiers. TCRdb processed the PCR reads anew with MiXCR; each CDR3 protein has one entry. The sample shows around 400,000 distinct CDR3 sequences, roughly 11% of them seen only once. Germline V gene data show CDR1 as LGHNT and CDR2 as FRNRAP. The V end was cut by 7 bases, the J end by 3 bases, with 7 bases between. This CDR3 comprises 11 residues. This TCR came from a human donor who donated a stem cell graft to a child with acute myeloid leukemia. Sequenced here: PBMCs from the stem cell graft donor, sampled from the stem cell graft. This chain links TRBV12-5 with TRBJ2-7, with D uncertain. The CDR3 DNA follows: TGTGCTAGTGCCTGGGACTACGAGCAGTACTTC. Encoded protein: CASAWDYEQYF.